This is a list of T cell receptor beta chains from one sample in a study of graft-versus-host responses after intestinal transplantation. TCRdb's copy holds only in-frame clones and misses some; the assay was immunoSEQ multiplex PCR. The sample has tens of thousands of clones; under 90% are singletons. No antigen has been identified for these receptors. Material: unstimulated CD4+ T cells sorted from spleen or lymph node cells, obtained before intestinal transplant. Receptor source: a human donor who received an intestinal transplant. Both conserved end residues are part of each CDR3. The order of the fields is V gene, D gene, J gene, clone size, CDR3 protein, CDR3 DNA. D genes are given only for firm matches. Size values are once, few and many counts, or a class for expanded clones, and some rows have none.

TRBV5-4,TRBD1,TRBJ1-1,.,CASSSTTGRRSTEAFF,TGTGCCAGCAGCTCTACGACAGGGCGAAGGAGCACTGAAGCTTTCTTT
TRBV15,.,TRBJ1-1,.,CATRPGQNTEAFF,TGTGCCACCCGACCGGGACAGAACACTGAAGCTTTCTTT
TRBV5-6,TRBD1,TRBJ1-4,.,CASKRTGDSEKLFF,TGTGCCAGCAAGAGGACAGGGGATAGTGAAAAACTGTTTTTT
TRBV10-3,.,TRBJ1-1,.,CAISESGQGLGTEAFF,TGTGCCATCAGTGAGTCGGGCCAGGGGCTGGGCACTGAAGCTTTCTTT
TRBV10-1,TRBD1,TRBJ2-2,.,CASSEPRGTGELFF,TGCGCCAGCAGTGAGCCCAGGGGGACGGGGGAGCTGTTTTTT
TRBV11-3,.,TRBJ2-2,.,CASSLPRGGELFF,TGTGCCAGCAGCTTACCCAGGGGAGGGGAGCTGTTTTTT
TRBV29-1,TRBD1,TRBJ1-1,.,CSARQGAPTEAFF,TGCAGCGCCCGACAGGGGGCGCCCACTGAAGCTTTCTTT
TRBV6-6,.,TRBJ1-1,.,CASSSPGGSEAFF,TGTGCCAGCAGTTCCCCGGGGGGCAGTGAAGCTTTCTTT
TRBV7-3,.,TRBJ1-2,.,CASSLTGGDYGYTF,TGTGCCAGCAGCTTAACAGGGGGAGACTATGGCTACACCTTC
TRBV6-6,.,TRBJ1-2,once,CASRQTAAYGYTF,TGTGCCAGCAGACAAACAGCCGCTTATGGCTACACCTTC
TRBV6-5,TRBD2,TRBJ2-1,.,CASSYSHGGGLNEQFF,TGTGCCAGCAGTTACTCGCACGGGGGGGGGCTCAATGAGCAGTTCTTC
TRBV2,TRBD1,TRBJ1-6,few,CASSEDRKNSPLHF,TGTGCCAGCAGTGAGGACAGGAAAAATTCACCCCTCCACTTT
TRBV4-1,.,TRBJ1-5,once,CASSPRGNQPQHF,TGCGCCAGCAGCCCAAGGGGGAATCAGCCCCAGCATTTT
TRBV4-2,TRBD1,TRBJ1-4,.,CASSQGQGGEKLFF,TGTGCCAGCAGCCAGGGACAGGGTGGTGAAAAACTGTTTTTT
TRBV27,.,TRBJ2-7,few,CASSWSTGSPYEQYF,TGTGCCAGCAGTTGGAGTACAGGTTCACCCTACGAGCAGTACTTC
TRBV5-4,TRBD1,TRBJ1-2,.,CASSLDRGHGYTF,TGTGCCAGCAGCTTGGACAGGGGGCATGGCTACACCTTC
TRBV10-2,.,TRBJ1-1,.,CASTRNTEAFF,TGCGCCAGCACCAGGAACACTGAAGCTTTCTTT
TRBV19,TRBD2,TRBJ2-5,.,CASSISLLAGALYF,TGTGCCAGTAGTATCAGCTTACTAGCGGGGGCATTATACTTC
TRBV25-1,.,TRBJ1-6,.,CASSEAGRDNSPLHF,TGTGCCAGCAGTGAAGCGGGACGGGATAATTCACCCCTCCACTTT
TRBV19,.,TRBJ1-5,.,CASTPTPQFNQPQHF,TGTGCCAGTACCCCTACCCCACAGTTTAACCAGCCCCAGCATTTT
TRBV6-6,.,TRBJ1-1,few,CASSLGVEAFF,TGTGCCAGCAGTTTAGGGGTTGAAGCTTTCTTT
TRBV11-2,.,TRBJ2-2,once,CASSSILQGNTGELFF,TGTGCCAGCAGCTCAATTCTACAGGGGAACACCGGGGAGCTGTTTTTT
TRBV11-2,.,TRBJ1-5,.,CASSKDRADQPQHF,TGTGCCAGCAGCAAGGACAGAGCGGATCAGCCCCAGCATTTT
TRBV7-8,.,TRBJ2-7,.,CASSWGRLNYEQYF,TGTGCCAGCAGCTGGGGCAGACTTAACTACGAGCAGTACTTC
TRBV28,TRBD1,TRBJ1-2,once,CASRKPGQTYGYTF,TGTGCCAGCAGAAAACCGGGACAGACCTATGGCTACACCTTC
TRBV2,TRBD1,TRBJ1-1,.,CATKDRGVTEAFF,TGTGCCACCAAAGACAGGGGGGTGACTGAAGCTTTCTTT
TRBV18,TRBD2,TRBJ2-1,.,CASSATSGGNNEQFF,TGTGCCAGCTCGGCGACTAGCGGGGGGAACAATGAGCAGTTCTTC
TRBV18,.,TRBJ1-5,.,CASSPPTREGEPQHF,TGTGCCAGCTCACCACCGACCAGGGAAGGGGAGCCCCAGCATTTT
TRBV13,TRBD2,TRBJ2-3,.,CASSLDQRGVGGARPPGTDTQYF,TGTGCCAGCAGCTTAGATCAGAGGGGTGTCGGGGGGGCTCGCCCCCCGGGGACAGATACGCAGTATTTT
TRBV7-3,.,TRBJ2-2,.,CASSVDTGELFF,TGTGCCAGCAGCGTCGACACCGGGGAGCTGTTTTTT
TRBV6-4,.,TRBJ2-5,once,CASSDSTTHETQYF,TGTGCCAGCAGTGACTCGACTACACACGAGACCCAGTACTTC
TRBV7-2,TRBD2,TRBJ2-3,.,CASSLRAGGHTDTQYF,TGTGCCAGCAGCTTAAGGGCGGGGGGACACACAGATACGCAGTATTTT
TRBV7-3,TRBD2,TRBJ2-1,.,CASSLIAGGFDEQFF,TGTGCCAGCAGCCTGATAGCGGGGGGGTTCGATGAGCAGTTCTTC
TRBV7-9,.,TRBJ1-6,.,CASTLSKGDNSPLHF,TGTGCCAGCACCTTGTCCAAGGGAGATAATTCACCCCTCCACTTT
TRBV7-9,TRBD1,TRBJ1-1,once,CASSRTGQGSTEAFF,TGTGCCAGCAGCCGGACAGGACAGGGGTCAACTGAAGCTTTCTTT
TRBV2,.,TRBJ1-6,few,CASTVGGTLHF,TGTGCCAGCACGGTGGGGGGGACCCTCCACTTT
TRBV27,TRBD1,TRBJ1-4,once,CASSSGQGAYNHEKLFF,TGTGCCAGCAGTTCTGGACAGGGGGCTTACAACCATGAAAAACTGTTTTTT
TRBV6-6,TRBD1,TRBJ2-4,few,CASTETGTKNIQYF,TGTGCCAGCACCGAGACAGGGACCAAAAACATTCAGTACTTC
TRBV15,TRBD2,TRBJ2-3,.,CATTPGGFTDTQYF,TGTGCCACCACACCCGGGGGGTTCACAGATACGCAGTATTTT
TRBV18,.,TRBJ1-1,.,CASSPLLGSEAFF,TGTGCCAGCTCACCTCTCTTAGGGAGTGAAGCTTTCTTT
TRBV7-9,.,TRBJ2-7,.,CASSSIGQTYEQYF,TGTGCCAGCAGCTCGATAGGACAGACCTACGAGCAGTACTTC
TRBV6-5,.,TRBJ2-7,few,CASSYGGQRSSYEQYF,TGTGCCAGCAGTTACGGAGGACAGAGAAGCTCCTACGAGCAGTACTTC
TRBV5-8,TRBD1,TRBJ1-5,.,CASSFQGAGGNQPQHF,TGTGCCAGCAGCTTCCAGGGGGCGGGCGGCAATCAGCCCCAGCATTTT
TRBV5-1,TRBD2,TRBJ2-5,.,CASSHSGTSQETQYF,TGCGCCAGCAGCCACTCCGGGACTAGTCAAGAGACCCAGTACTTC
TRBV7-6,.,TRBJ2-6,.,CASSSVEVGANVLTF,TGTGCCAGCAGCTCAGTGGAGGTTGGGGCCAACGTCCTGACTTTC
TRBV6-6,.,TRBJ1-3,.,CASRRDSRSGNTIYF,TGTGCCAGCAGACGTGACAGCCGATCTGGAAACACCATATATTTT
TRBV6-5,TRBD1,TRBJ1-5,once,CASRSLTGENQPQHF,TGTGCCAGCAGATCCCTGACAGGGGAGAATCAGCCCCAGCATTTT
TRBV19,.,TRBJ1-6,once,CASSGGGSYNSPLHF,TGTGCCAGTAGTGGGGGGGGGTCCTATAATTCACCCCTCCACTTT
TRBV13,TRBD1,TRBJ1-2,once,CASSLGRGSSGYTF,TGTGCCAGCAGCTTAGGCAGGGGGTCCTCTGGCTACACCTTC
TRBV29-1,TRBD1,TRBJ1-2,.,CSAPGQGHGYTF,TGCAGCGCACCTGGACAGGGCCATGGCTACACCTTC
TRBV7-9,.,TRBJ2-3,.,CASSLRQTSSTDTQYF,TGTGCCAGCAGCTTACGACAGACCTCTAGCACAGATACGCAGTATTTT
TRBV5-1,TRBD1,TRBJ1-1,.,CASSPGTGGAFYTEAFF,TGCGCCAGCAGCCCCGGGACAGGGGGCGCGTTCTACACTGAAGCTTTCTTT
TRBV7-9,TRBD1,TRBJ1-3,.,CASTGTALDGNTIYF,TGTGCCAGCACCGGGACAGCCCTCGATGGAAACACCATATATTTT
TRBV7-8,TRBD1,TRBJ1-1,once,CASSLGGSGRAGGEAFF,TGTGCCAGCAGCTTAGGCGGATCCGGTCGGGCAGGGGGTGAAGCTTTCTTT
TRBV5-1,.,TRBJ1-1,.,CASSPTPNTEAFF,TGCGCCAGCAGTCCAACACCTAACACTGAAGCTTTCTTT
TRBV7-9,.,TRBJ2-7,.,CASSLLEYEQYF,TGTGCCAGCAGCTTATTAGAGTACGAGCAGTACTTC
TRBV7-3,.,TRBJ1-5,once,CASSPAGGQPQHF,TGTGCCAGCAGCCCCGCGGGGGGTCAGCCCCAGCATTTT